This T cell receptor beta chain derives from a study of cytomegalovirus exposure and HLA in healthy donors. Study conclusions and caveats: A few chains linked to CMV were shown in vitro to be specific for CMV antigens. Later, TCR association rates were found to vary by HLA locus, highest for DRB1 and lowest for HLA-C. Sequencing likely generated an artifact that appeared as a cluster of highly shared sequence variants.

The CDR3 totals 13 residues. CDR1 is LNHDA and CDR2 is SQIVND in the germline V gene (reference sequence). After removal of 3 bases from V and 5 bases from J, the junction contained 0 bases not matched to a gene. The PCR made use of 60 Vbeta and 13 Jbeta primers. As originally analysed: Per a later analysis, the number of unique TCR beta chains was about 80 million, of which around 10 million were shared. Clones were read by immunoSEQ multiplex PCR, and TCRdb kept only the in-frame ones, dropping some. V, J and clone size are taken as reported in that table, and D and trimming were inferred from the DNA itself. The sample yields about 130,000 clones, more than 75% seen once. For this clone: Its target is unknown.

The specimen was PBMCs. This TCR derives from a woman in her twenties or thirties in good health and CMV-seronegative. The V and J genes are TRBV19 and TRBJ2-2, with 7 bases aligning to TRBD1. Here the CDR3 DNA reads TGTGCCAGTAGTATGACAGGGACCGGGGAGCTGTTTTTT. As protein: CASSMTGTGELFF.